The following is a T cell receptor beta chain sequence with its context. The data were taken from a study of response to subunit inactivated influenza vaccine. The CDR3 spans 13 residues. V lost 3 bases, J lost 7 bases, and 15 bases lay in between. Per germline, CDR1 DFQATT and CDR2 SNEGSKA (reference sequence). TCRdb passed the RT-PCR reads through MiXCR, listing each CDR3 protein once. The sample holds hundreds of thousands of distinct CDR3 sequences; around 25% are singletons and the top ten take under 2.5%. The sequencing used CD4+ T cells sorted from PBMCs, collected more than 4 days after vaccination. The chain carries TRBV20-1 and TRBJ2-5, with D perhaps given as TRBD1 or TRBD2 (5 bases each). This TCR was recovered from a man aged 50 to 59 who received an inactivated influenza vaccine. CDR3 amino acids: CSARVGDSGTQYF. As DNA, the CDR3 is TGCAGTGCTAGGGTGGGGGATTCTGGGACCCAGTACTTC.